These 4 T cell receptor beta chains were all obtained from the same sample, sequenced in a study of T cell responses to AZD1222 COVID-19 vaccine (dated by TCRdb to the early 2020s). Sample time point, as interpreted from the label and publication: baseline before first vaccination. The library was obtained by the immunoSEQ multiplex PCR assay. TCRdb holds this immuneACCESS table with in-frame rearrangements only. Some clones are missing; in checked studies, unresolved V genes explain under half, and the rest has no known cause. For this sample there are 100,000 or so clones; just over 90% appear just once. The ten largest make up about 1.5% of the sample. The material sequenced was peripheral blood, taken on day 0 of AZD1222 vaccination. The receptors shown here come from an adult in good health.

V and J are TRBV5-1 and TRBJ2-7; D is uncertain. Trimming removed 0 bases from V and 9 bases from J, with 16 bases in between. This CDR3 has 14 residues. Germline V gene sequence: CDR1 SGHRS, CDR2 YFSETQ. The CDR3: CASSLAASGDAQYF. The CDR3 coding sequence is TGCGCCAGCAGCTTGGCCGCGTCTGGGGATGCGCAGTACTTC. Using reference TRBV5-1 and TRBJ2-7 for the parts outside the CDR3, the full variable domain is KAGVTQTPRYLIKTRGQQVTLSCSPISGHRSVSWYQQTPGQGLQFLFEYFSETQRNKGNFPGRFSGRQFSNSRSEMNVSTLELGDSALYLCASSLAASGDAQYFGPGTRLTVT.

The rearrangement joins TRBV5-1 to TRBJ2-4, with D possibly being TRBD1 (5 bases). The V end was cut by 2 bases, the J end by 2 bases, with 11 bases between. CDR1 and CDR2 (germline): SGHRS, YFSETQ. CDR3 length equals 15 residues. This CDR3 is CASSLGALSKNIQYF. The CDR3 region has the DNA TGCGCCAGCAGCTTAGGGGCCTTATCCAAAAACATTCAGTACTTC.

The chain uses TRBV10-3 and TRBJ1-5, with D tentatively TRBD1 (5 bases). Germline loops: CDR1 ENHRY, CDR2 SYGVKD. Trimming took off 7 bases at V and 0 bases at J, with 7 bases between the two ends. The length of the CDR3 is 13 residues. The DNA for the CDR3 is TGTGCCATCAAAGGGGATAGCAATCAGCCCCAGCATTTT. Amino acids: CAIKGDSNQPQHF.

The V call is TRBV5-4, the J call TRBJ2-1, with D possibly TRBD2 on 7 matching bases. This CDR3 comprises 16 residues. V was cut by 2 bases and J by 0 bases, with 12 bases left in between. Germline V gene sequence: CDR1 SGHNT, CDR2 YYREEE (reference sequence). CDR3 nucleotide sequence: TGTGCCAGCAGCTTAAGGGGGGGCCCCTCCTACAATGAGCAGTTCTTC. Translated: CASSLRGGPSYNEQFF.